The 17 T cell receptor beta chains below were found in one sample sequenced in a study of blood T cell repertoires in COVID-19. Assay used: immunoSEQ multiplex PCR; TCRdb lists only in-frame clones, some missing. The sample consists of hundreds of thousands of clones, about nine tenths of them appearing once. The sample consisted of PBMCs or T cells enriched from blood (not recorded which). All receptors come from a man aged 50-59 years who had been exposed to COVID-19.

This chain uses TRBV10-2 with TRBJ2-1; 13 nucleotides agree with TRBD2. The germline gives CDR1 WSHSY, CDR2 SAAADI. J lost 4 bases, V lost 7 bases, and 4 bases had no gene match. This CDR3 is built from 15 residues. For the CDR3, the DNA is TGCGCCAGCACTGGACTAGCGGGAGTGTACAATGAGCAGTTCTTC. Residues: CASTGLAGVYNEQFF.

The V gene is TRBV7-8, the J gene TRBJ2-1; unclear D gene. The CDR3 contains 12 residues. V lost 4 bases and J 13 bases, leaving 14 bases between the germline ends. Germline CDR1 and CDR2: SGHVS and FQNEAQ. CDR3: CASSSSGWIQFF. The CDR3 DNA is TGTGCCAGCAGCTCTAGTGGCTGGATACAGTTCTTC.

The chain is built from TRBV7-3 and TRBJ1-1, with D perhaps TRBD1 (5 bases). The CDR3 runs to 13 residues. Trimming pared 5 bases from V and 3 bases from J, leaving 10 bases between. Germline CDR1 reads SGHTA; CDR2 reads FQGTGA. CDR3 bases: TGTGCCAGCAGCACTACAGGCCACACTGAAGCTTTCTTT. It translates to CASSTTGHTEAFF.

The chain joins TRBV18 to TRBJ1-5; D is unresolved. The CDR3 has 15 amino acids. V lost 3 bases, J lost 2 bases, and 11 bases lay in between. Germline loops: CDR1 KGHSH, CDR2 LQKENI. The CDR3 spells CASSPSPGGNQPQHF. The CDR3 nucleotides read TGTGCCAGCTCACCGAGTCCAGGCGGCAATCAGCCCCAGCATTTT.

The chain uses TRBV9 and TRBJ2-1; 12 bases match TRBD2. The CDR3 is 15 amino acids. Germline values: CDR1 SGDLS, CDR2 YYNGEE. V trimming: 3 bases; J trimming: 8 bases; junction bases outside the gene matches: 6. The DNA for the CDR3 is TGTGCCAGCAGCGGACTAGCGGGAGTTGTGTATGAGCAGTTCTTC. It encodes CASSGLAGVVYEQFF.

The V and J genes are TRBV24-1 and TRBJ1-2, with TRBD1 matching 11 bases. This CDR3 comprises 13 residues. Germline V gene data show CDR1 as KGHDR and CDR2 as SFDVKD. Germline trimming cut 9 bases from V and 5 bases from J; bases unmatched to any gene: 4. CDR3 amino acids: CATSGTGGYGYTF. The CDR3 DNA sequence: TGTGCCACCTCCGGGACAGGGGGGTATGGCTACACCTTC.

Only one count was recorded for this clone. The genes are TRBV5-5 and TRBJ2-7, with D tentatively TRBD2 (5 bases). V was shortened by 4 bases and J by 7 bases, with 15 bases between the two germline ends. CDR1 is SGHKS, CDR2 YYEKEE, per germline (reference sequence). This CDR3 has 13 amino acids. Here the CDR3 DNA reads TGTGCCAGCAGCGAACAACATGGGAGTGAGCAGTACGTC. Translating it yields CASSEQHGSEQYV.

Comments on this clone: This specimen includes other DNA sequences encoding the same CDR3. This chain uses TRBV7-3 with TRBJ2-3, with TRBD2 matching over 11 bases. CDR3 length: 16 residues. Germline CDR1 is SGHTA and CDR2 is FQGTGA. With V trimmed by 4 bases and J by 2 bases, 5 bases remained unmatched. The CDR3 loop reads CASSSGTSGYTDTQYF. Here the CDR3 DNA reads TGTGCCAGCAGCTCTGGGACTAGCGGATACACAGATACGCAGTATTTT.

The chain recombines TRBV5-1 with TRBJ2-7; tentative D call: TRBD1 (6 bases). The germline V and J ends were trimmed by 0 bases and 3 bases, with 10 bases remaining between them. Germline V lookup: CDR1 SGHRS, CDR2 YFSETQ. This CDR3 spans 14 amino acids. DNA for the CDR3: TGCGCCAGCAGCTTGGAGGGCAGGGGCTACGAGCAGTACTTC. Amino acids: CASSLEGRGYEQYF.

The chain couples TRBV5-4 to TRBJ2-3; D is uncertain. The germline CDR1 and CDR2 sequences are SGHNT and YYREEE (reference sequence). The V gene lost 4 bases and the J gene lost 4 bases, with 10 bases spanning the gap. The CDR3 has 13 amino acids. CDR3 loop: CASSPPGADTQYF. CDR3 nucleotide sequence: TGTGCCAGCAGCCCACCCGGAGCAGATACGCAGTATTTT.

V usage is TRBV5-4 and J usage is TRBJ1-1; D is ambiguous. Between the trimmed V and J ends, which lost 0 bases and 1 base, there was a span of 22 bases. There are 19 residues in the CDR3. CDR1 is SGHNT, CDR2 YYREEE, per germline (reference sequence). For the CDR3, the DNA is TGTGCCAGCAGCTTGGTCGCGAGTCTGGTGTCGTACCGGAACACTGAAGCTTTCTTT. It translates to CASSLVASLVSYRNTEAFF.

The chain uses TRBV4-1 and TRBJ2-1; the D gene is possibly TRBD1 (6 bases). Looked up from germline, CDR1 is MGHRA and CDR2 is YSYEKL. With 2 bases removed from V and 0 bases from J, the gap between germline ends came to 14 bases. This CDR3 has 17 amino acids. The CDR3 DNA is TGCGCCAGCAGCCAATCACCCCAGGGGAGCTCCTACAATGAGCAGTTCTTC. This sequence encodes CASSQSPQGSSYNEQFF.

The rearrangement uses TRBV28 and TRBJ1-3, with 11 bases lining up with TRBD1. With 7 bases clipped from V and 1 base from J, the junction kept 6 bases outside the gene matches. This CDR3 contains 16 residues. Germline loops: CDR1 MDHEN, CDR2 SYDVKM. The CDR3 protein is CASNLGQGASGNTIYF. The CDR3 bases are TGTGCCAGCAACCTAGGACAGGGGGCTTCTGGAAACACCATATATTTT.

V gene TRBV6-4 combines with J gene TRBJ1-1; 9 bases match TRBD1. V was clipped by 6 bases and J by 10 bases; unmatched bases: 6. The germline gives CDR1 MRHNA, CDR2 SNTAGT. The CDR3 is made up of 12 amino acids. CDR3 amino acids: CASSDRGKTAFF. The CDR3 coding sequence is TGTGCCAGCAGCGACAGGGGGAAGACAGCTTTCTTT.

The sample holds a few counts of this clone. This chain uses TRBV10-3 with TRBJ2-7; tentatively, D is TRBD2 (6 bases). The CDR3 has 13 residues. V was shortened by 10 bases and J by 3 bases, with 16 bases between the two germline ends. Germline V gene lookup returns CDR1 ENHRY and CDR2 SYGVKD. For the CDR3, the DNA is TGTGCCAGCCTTGCGGGGCCAAACTACGAGCAGTACTTC. Translation: CASLAGPNYEQYF.

The chain has TRBV7-2 and TRBJ1-1; possible D gene TRBD1, 5 bases. V lost 5 bases and J lost 4, with 11 bases in between. This CDR3 has 13 residues. In germline, CDR1 is SGHTA, CDR2 FQGNSA. This chain's CDR3 is CASSAGRVTEAFF. The CDR3 nucleotides are TGTGCCAGCAGCGCCGGCAGGGTCACTGAAGCTTTCTTT.

The gene calls are TRBV5-5 and TRBJ1-3; the match to TRBD1 covers 8 bases. V was clipped by 3 bases and J by 3 bases; unmatched bases: 5. Germline CDR1 and CDR2: SGHKS and YYEKEE (reference sequence). This CDR3 is built from 15 residues. The CDR3 DNA sequence: TGTGCCAGCAGCTCCACAGGGGGACTTGGAAACACCATATATTTT. Translating it yields CASSSTGGLGNTIYF.